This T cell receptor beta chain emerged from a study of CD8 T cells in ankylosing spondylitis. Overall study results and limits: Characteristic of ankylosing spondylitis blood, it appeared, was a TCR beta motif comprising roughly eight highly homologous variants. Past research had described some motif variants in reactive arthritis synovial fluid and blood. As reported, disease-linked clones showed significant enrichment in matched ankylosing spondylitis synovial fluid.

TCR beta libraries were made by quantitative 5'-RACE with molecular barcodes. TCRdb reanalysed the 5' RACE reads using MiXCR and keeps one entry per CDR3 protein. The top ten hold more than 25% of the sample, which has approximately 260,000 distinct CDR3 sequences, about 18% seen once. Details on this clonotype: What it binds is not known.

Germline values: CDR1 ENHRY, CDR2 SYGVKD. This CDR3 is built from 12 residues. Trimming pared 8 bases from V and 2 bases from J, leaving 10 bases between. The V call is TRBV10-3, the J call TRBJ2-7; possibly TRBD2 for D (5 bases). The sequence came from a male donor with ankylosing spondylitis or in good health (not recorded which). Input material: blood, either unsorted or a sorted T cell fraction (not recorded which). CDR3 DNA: TGTGCCATCGAGGGTTTGACCTACGAGCAGTACTTC. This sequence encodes CAIEGLTYEQYF.